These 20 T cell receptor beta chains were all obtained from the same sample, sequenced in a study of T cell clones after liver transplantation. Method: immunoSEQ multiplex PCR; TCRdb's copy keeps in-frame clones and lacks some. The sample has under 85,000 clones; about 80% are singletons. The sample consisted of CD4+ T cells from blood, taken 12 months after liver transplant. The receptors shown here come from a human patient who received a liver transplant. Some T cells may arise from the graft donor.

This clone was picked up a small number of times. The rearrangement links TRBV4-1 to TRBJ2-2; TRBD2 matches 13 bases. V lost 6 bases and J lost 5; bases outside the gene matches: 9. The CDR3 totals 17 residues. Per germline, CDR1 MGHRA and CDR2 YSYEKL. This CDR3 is CASSGLAGVGGTGELFF. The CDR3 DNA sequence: TGCGCCAGCAGTGGACTAGCGGGAGTCGGAGGGACCGGGGAGCTGTTTTTT.

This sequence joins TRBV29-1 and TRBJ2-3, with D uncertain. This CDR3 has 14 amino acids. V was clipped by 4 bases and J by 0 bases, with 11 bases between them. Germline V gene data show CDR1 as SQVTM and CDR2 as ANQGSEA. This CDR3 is CSVVPLPSTDTQYF. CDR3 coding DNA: TGCAGCGTTGTCCCCCTACCTAGCACAGATACGCAGTATTTT.

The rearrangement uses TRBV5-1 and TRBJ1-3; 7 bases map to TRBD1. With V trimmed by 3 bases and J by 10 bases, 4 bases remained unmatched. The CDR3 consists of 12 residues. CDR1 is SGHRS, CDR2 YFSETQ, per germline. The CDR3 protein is CASSWDSETIYF. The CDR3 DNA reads TGCGCCAGCAGCTGGGACAGTGAAACCATATATTTT.

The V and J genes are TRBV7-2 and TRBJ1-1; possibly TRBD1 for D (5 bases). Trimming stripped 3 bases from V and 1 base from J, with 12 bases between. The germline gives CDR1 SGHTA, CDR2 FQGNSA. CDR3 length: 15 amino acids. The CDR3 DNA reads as TGTGCCAGCAGCTTGACGGGGACTGCGAACACTGAAGCTTTCTTT. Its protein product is CASSLTGTANTEAFF.

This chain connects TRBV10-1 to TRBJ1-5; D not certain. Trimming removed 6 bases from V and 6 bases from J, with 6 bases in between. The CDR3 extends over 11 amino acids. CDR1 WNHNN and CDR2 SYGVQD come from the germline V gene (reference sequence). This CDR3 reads CASRLSQPQHF. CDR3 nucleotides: TGCGCCAGCAGACTAAGTCAGCCCCAGCATTTT.

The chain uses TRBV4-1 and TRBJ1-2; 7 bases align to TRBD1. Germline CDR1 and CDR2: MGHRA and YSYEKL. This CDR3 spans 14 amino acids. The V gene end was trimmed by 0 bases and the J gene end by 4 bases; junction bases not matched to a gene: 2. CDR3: CASSQDGDSYGYTF. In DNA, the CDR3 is TGCGCCAGCAGCCAAGATGGGGACAGCTATGGCTACACCTTC.

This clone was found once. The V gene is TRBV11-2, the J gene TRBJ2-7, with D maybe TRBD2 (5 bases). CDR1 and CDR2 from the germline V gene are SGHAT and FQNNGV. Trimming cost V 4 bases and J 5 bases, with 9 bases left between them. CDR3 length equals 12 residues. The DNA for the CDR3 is TGTGCCAGCAGCTCGACGGGGAACGAGCAGTACTTC. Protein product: CASSSTGNEQYF.

CDR3 coding DNA: TGTGCCAGCAGTCAGGGACAGAACTCTGGGGCCAACGTCCTGACTTTC. Translating gives CASSQGQNSGANVLTF. This chain joins TRBV6-6 and TRBJ2-6; 7 bases align to TRBD1. V trimming: 5 bases; J trimming: 0 bases; junction bases outside the gene matches: 4. Germline V gene data show CDR1 as MNHNY and CDR2 as SVGAGI (reference sequence). The CDR3 has 16 amino acids.

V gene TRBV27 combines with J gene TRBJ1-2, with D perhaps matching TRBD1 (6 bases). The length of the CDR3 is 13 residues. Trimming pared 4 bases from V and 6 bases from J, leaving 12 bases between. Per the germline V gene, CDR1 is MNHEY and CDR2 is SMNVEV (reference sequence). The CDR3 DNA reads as TGTGCCAGCAGTTCTCAGGGGCTGGATGGCTACACCTTC. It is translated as CASSSQGLDGYTF.

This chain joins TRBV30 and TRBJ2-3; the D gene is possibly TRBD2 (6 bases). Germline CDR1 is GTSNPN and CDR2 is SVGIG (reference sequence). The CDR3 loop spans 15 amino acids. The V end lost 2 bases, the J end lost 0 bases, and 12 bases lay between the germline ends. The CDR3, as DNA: TGTGCCTGGAGTAAGGGCGGGGCAAGCACAGATACGCAGTATTTT. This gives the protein CAWSKGGASTDTQYF.

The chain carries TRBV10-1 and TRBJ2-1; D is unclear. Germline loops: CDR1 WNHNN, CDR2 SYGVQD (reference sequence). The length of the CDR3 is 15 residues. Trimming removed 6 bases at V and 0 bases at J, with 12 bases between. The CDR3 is CASSPTSSSYNEQFF. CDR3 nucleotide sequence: TGCGCCAGCAGCCCAACATCAAGCTCCTACAATGAGCAGTTCTTC.

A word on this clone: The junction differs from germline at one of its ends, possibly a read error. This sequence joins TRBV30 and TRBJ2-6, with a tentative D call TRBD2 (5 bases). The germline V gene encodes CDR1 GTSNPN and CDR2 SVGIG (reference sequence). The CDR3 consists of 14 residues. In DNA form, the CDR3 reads TGTGCCTGGAGTATGGACTCTGGAGCCAACGTCCTGACTTTC. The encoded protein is CAWSMDSGANVLTF. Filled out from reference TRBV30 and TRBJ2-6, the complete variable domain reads SQTIHQWPATLVQPVGSPLSLECTVEGTSNPNLYWYRQAAGRGLQLLFYSVGIGQISSEVPQNLSASRPQDRQFILSSKKLLLSDSGFYLCAWSMDSGANVLTFGAGSRLTVL.

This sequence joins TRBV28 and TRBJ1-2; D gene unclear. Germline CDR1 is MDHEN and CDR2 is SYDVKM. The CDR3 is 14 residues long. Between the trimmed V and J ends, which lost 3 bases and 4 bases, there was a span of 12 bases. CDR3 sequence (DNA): TGTGCCAGCAGTTTGCCCGCAGCGAGCTATGGCTACACCTTC. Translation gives CASSLPAASYGYTF.

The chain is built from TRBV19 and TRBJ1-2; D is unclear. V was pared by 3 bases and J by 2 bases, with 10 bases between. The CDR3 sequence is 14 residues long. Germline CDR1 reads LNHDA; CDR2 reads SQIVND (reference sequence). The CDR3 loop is CASSIEQSNYGYTF. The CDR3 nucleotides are TGTGCCAGTAGTATCGAGCAATCCAACTATGGCTACACCTTC.

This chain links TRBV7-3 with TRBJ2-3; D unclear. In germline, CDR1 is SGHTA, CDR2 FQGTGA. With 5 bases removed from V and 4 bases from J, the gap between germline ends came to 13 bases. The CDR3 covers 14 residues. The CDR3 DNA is TGTGCCAGCAGCCGGACGTCCAGTTCAGATACGCAGTATTTT. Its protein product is CASSRTSSSDTQYF.

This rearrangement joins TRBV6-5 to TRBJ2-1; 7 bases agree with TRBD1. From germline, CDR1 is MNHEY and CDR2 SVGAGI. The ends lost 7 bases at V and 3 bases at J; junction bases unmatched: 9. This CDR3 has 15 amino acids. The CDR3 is CASKIGGQSYNEQFF. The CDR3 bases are TGTGCCAGCAAAATAGGGGGCCAAAGCTACAATGAGCAGTTCTTC.

CDR3 nucleotides: TGTGCCAGCTCACCGTTTGGGACAGGCAACTATGGCTACACCTTC. Its protein is CASSPFGTGNYGYTF. V usage is TRBV18 and J usage is TRBJ1-2; 8 nucleotides line up with TRBD1. The CDR3 spans 15 residues. V trimming: 3 bases; J trimming: 2 bases; junction bases outside the gene matches: 5. Germline-derived CDR1 and CDR2 are KGHSH and LQKENI.

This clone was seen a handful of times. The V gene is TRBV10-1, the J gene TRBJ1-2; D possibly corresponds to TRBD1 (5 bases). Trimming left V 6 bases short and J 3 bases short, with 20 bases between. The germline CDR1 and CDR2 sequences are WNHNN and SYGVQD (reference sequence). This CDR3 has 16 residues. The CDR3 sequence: CASSNSLQVGHYGYTF. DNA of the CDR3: TGCGCCAGCAGCAACTCGTTACAGGTCGGGCACTATGGCTACACCTTC.

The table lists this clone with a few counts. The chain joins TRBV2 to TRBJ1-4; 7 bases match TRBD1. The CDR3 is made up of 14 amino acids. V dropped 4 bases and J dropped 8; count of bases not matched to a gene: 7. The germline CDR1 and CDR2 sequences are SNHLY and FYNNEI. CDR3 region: CASSAGQTGEKLFF. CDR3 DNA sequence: TGTGCCAGCAGTGCGGGCCAGACAGGGGAAAAACTGTTTTTT.

The CDR3 loop is CASSLESVGRQQFF. The CDR3 region has the DNA TGTGCCAGCAGCTTAGAATCCGTCGGACGACAGCAGTTCTTC. J is TRBJ2-1 and V is TRBV7-2; D not resolved. The CDR3 sequence is 14 residues long. In germline, CDR1 is SGHTA, CDR2 FQGNSA. The ends were cut back, 1 base at V and 11 bases at J, with 15 bases in the middle.